The rows below give T cell receptor beta chains drawn from one sample of a study of shared T cell receptors in the human thymus. Here immunoSEQ multiplex PCR was the method, and the copy in TCRdb shows in-frame clones only, minus some. The sample records 500,000 to 850,000 clones, around 87% being singletons. These data are also associated with another study on human thymus T cells.

Sequenced: thymocytes. The receptors shown here come from a boy under three years old with a congenital heart defect. Each CDR3 is given with its conserved first and last residue. The D gene is left open where the match is weak. Size values are once, few and many counts, or a class for expanded clones, and some rows have none.

D gene: TRBD2; J gene: TRBJ2-1; CDR3 length: 16; V gene: TRBV7-6; clone size: .; CDR3 DNA: TGTGCCAGCAGCTTAGCGCGTCTAGCGGGGGGGGATGAGCAGTTCTTC; CDR3 protein: CASSLARLAGGDEQFF
D gene: .; J gene: TRBJ2-1; CDR3 length: 15; V gene: TRBV4-1; clone size: .; CDR3 DNA: TGCGCCAGCAGCCAAGTACGGGAGTTGTGGGATGAGCAGTTCTTC; CDR3 protein: CASSQVRELWDEQFF
D gene: TRBD2; J gene: TRBJ2-1; CDR3 length: 16; V gene: TRBV11-2; clone size: .; CDR3 DNA: TGTGCCAGCAGCCAAGCTACGGGACTAGCGATATATGAGCAGTTCTTC; CDR3 protein: CASSQATGLAIYEQFF
D gene: TRBD2; J gene: TRBJ2-3; CDR3 length: 20; V gene: TRBV5-4; clone size: .; CDR3 DNA: TGTGCCAGCAGCTTGGCGGGTTTCCCCGGGGGGCTAGCGGGGAGAGATACGCAGTATTTT; CDR3 protein: CASSLAGFPGGLAGRDTQYF
D gene: .; J gene: TRBJ2-3; CDR3 length: 15; V gene: TRBV15; clone size: .; CDR3 DNA: TGTGCCACCAGCAGACTAGCGACTAGCACAGATACGCAGTATTTT; CDR3 protein: CATSRLATSTDTQYF
D gene: TRBD1; J gene: TRBJ2-7; CDR3 length: 14; V gene: TRBV5-6; clone size: .; CDR3 DNA: TGTGCCAGCAGCTATGGGACAGGGCCTCACGAGCAGTACTTC; CDR3 protein: CASSYGTGPHEQYF
D gene: .; J gene: TRBJ1-5; CDR3 length: 15; V gene: TRBV27; clone size: .; CDR3 DNA: TGTGCCAGCAGTTCCGGGAACTCGAGCAATCAGCCCCAGCATTTT; CDR3 protein: CASSSGNSSNQPQHF
D gene: .; J gene: TRBJ2-1; CDR3 length: 14; V gene: TRBV5-4; clone size: once; CDR3 DNA: TGTGCCAGCACCACCTACGGCCGGCGGTTTGAGCAGTTCTTC; CDR3 protein: CASTTYGRRFEQFF
D gene: .; J gene: TRBJ2-1; CDR3 length: 16; V gene: TRBV4-3; clone size: once; CDR3 DNA: TGCGCCAGCAGCCAAGATGACAGGAGCTCCTACAATGAGCAGTTCTTC; CDR3 protein: CASSQDDRSSYNEQFF
D gene: .; J gene: TRBJ1-1; CDR3 length: 13; V gene: TRBV5-1; clone size: once; CDR3 DNA: TGCGCCAGCAGCCCTCGTAGGAACACTGAAGCTTTCTTT; CDR3 protein: CASSPRRNTEAFF
D gene: .; J gene: TRBJ1-1; CDR3 length: 13; V gene: TRBV10-2; clone size: .; CDR3 DNA: TGCGCCAGCGATCCCGGGGAGAGATTTGAAGCTTTCTTT; CDR3 protein: CASDPGERFEAFF
D gene: TRBD2; J gene: TRBJ2-7; CDR3 length: 13; V gene: TRBV30; clone size: .; CDR3 DNA: TGTGCCTGTCAGAGCGGGAGGGCCTACGAGCAGTACTTC; CDR3 protein: CACQSGRAYEQYF
D gene: TRBD1; J gene: TRBJ1-3; CDR3 length: 16; V gene: TRBV30; clone size: .; CDR3 DNA: TGTGCCTGGAGTGTATTGCCAGGGGGTTTAGGAAACACCATATATTTT; CDR3 protein: CAWSVLPGGLGNTIYF
D gene: .; J gene: TRBJ2-2; CDR3 length: 19; V gene: TRBV14; clone size: .; CDR3 DNA: TGTGCCAGCAGCCATGCCCAAGACGGGGTACTCGGTTTCGCCGGGGAGCTGTTTTTT; CDR3 protein: CASSHAQDGVLGFAGELFF
D gene: .; J gene: TRBJ1-1; CDR3 length: 12; V gene: TRBV9; clone size: .; CDR3 DNA: TGTGCCAGCAGCGAGCTTCAAACTGGAGCTTTCTTT; CDR3 protein: CASSELQTGAFF
D gene: TRBD1; J gene: TRBJ1-5; CDR3 length: 15; V gene: TRBV25-1; clone size: few; CDR3 DNA: TGTGCCAGCAGCCAGGTGGTGACAGGGAATCAGCCCCAGCATTTT; CDR3 protein: CASSQVVTGNQPQHF